This T cell receptor (beta chain) was observed in a study of T cell responses to AZD1222 COVID-19 vaccine. After removal of 6 bases from V and 0 bases from J, the junction contained 5 bases not matched to a gene. The CDR3 covers 15 residues. The germline CDR1 and CDR2 sequences are SNHLY and FYNNEI. Clones were sequenced by immunoSEQ multiplex PCR, and TCRdb holds only the in-frame ones, with some missing. The sample carries 100,000 to 150,000 clones, roughly nine tenths recorded once. The sequence was obtained from an adult in good health. This chain uses TRBV2 with TRBJ1-1; 9 nucleotides align to TRBD1. This sample comprised peripheral blood, obtained on day 0 of AZD1222 vaccination. DNA for the CDR3: TGTGCCAGCAGCGTACAGGGGGCCCTGAACACTGAAGCTTTCTTT. Protein product: CASSVQGALNTEAFF.